This T cell receptor (beta chain) was recovered during a study of blood T cells in healthy people across ages. A second PCR of roughly 7 to 11 cycles used a sample-barcoded 5' primer and a J-beta primer mix. Tags on each cDNA molecule came from a template-switch adaptor with 12 random nucleotides. Each sample provided no less than 2.5 million CDR3-containing paired-end reads. TCRdb reprocessed the 5' RACE reads with MiXCR, giving one entry per CDR3 protein. The sample yields roughly 2 million distinct CDR3 sequences, less than 50% seen once. The origin of this receptor is a woman aged 40 to 55 in good health. Sequenced input: blood.

The CDR3 reads CASSQDLGGGAPNEQFF. Here the CDR3 DNA reads TGTGCCAGCAGCCAAGATTTGGGCGGGGGGGCCCCCAATGAGCAGTTCTTC. J is TRBJ2-1 and V is TRBV4-2, with 9 bases identical to TRBD2. The CDR3 contains 17 residues. From germline, CDR1 is LGHNA and CDR2 YNFKEQ. V shed 0 bases, J shed 6 bases, and the junction held 9 bases outside the gene matches.